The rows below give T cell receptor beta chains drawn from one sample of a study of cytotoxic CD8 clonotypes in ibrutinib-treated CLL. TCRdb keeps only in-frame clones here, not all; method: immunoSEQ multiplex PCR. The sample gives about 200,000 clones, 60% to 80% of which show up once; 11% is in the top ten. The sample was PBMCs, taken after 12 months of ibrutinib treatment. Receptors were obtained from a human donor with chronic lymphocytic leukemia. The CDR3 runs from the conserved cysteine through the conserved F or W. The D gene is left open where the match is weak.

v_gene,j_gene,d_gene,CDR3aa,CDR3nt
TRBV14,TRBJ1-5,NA,CASSPPARSNQPQHF,TGTGCCAGCAGCCCCCCGGCGCGGAGCAATCAGCCCCAGCATTTT
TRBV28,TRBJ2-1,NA,CASSTGASSYNEQFF,TGTGCCAGCAGTACCGGGGCGAGCTCCTACAATGAGCAGTTCTTC
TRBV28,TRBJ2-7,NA,CASSLASGAAYEQYF,TGTGCCAGCAGCTTGGCGAGTGGGGCGGCCTACGAGCAGTACTTC
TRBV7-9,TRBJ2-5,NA,CASSSYETQYF,TGTGCCAGCAGTTCCTACGAGACCCAGTACTTC
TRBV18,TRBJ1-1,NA,CASSSDSSTEAFF,TGTGCCAGCTCATCGGACAGTTCCACTGAAGCTTTCTTT
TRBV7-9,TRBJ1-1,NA,CASAPRAQNTEAFF,TGTGCCTCTGCCCCCCGGGCCCAAAATACTGAAGCTTTCTTT
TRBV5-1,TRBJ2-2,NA,CASSPGLVNGELFF,TGCGCCAGCAGCCCGGGACTTGTGAACGGGGAGCTGTTTTTT
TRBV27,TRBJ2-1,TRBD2,CASSLGWGGRARDNEQFF,TGTGCCAGCAGTTTGGGGTGGGGCGGGAGGGCCAGAGACAATGAGCAGTTCTTC
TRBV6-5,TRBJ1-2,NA,CASSRQIFYGYTF,TGTGCCAGCAGCCGACAGATATTCTATGGCTACACCTTC
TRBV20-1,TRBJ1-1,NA,CSASGDTPAFF,TGCAGTGCTAGTGGCGACACACCAGCTTTCTTT
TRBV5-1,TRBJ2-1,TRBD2,CASSWETSGSLRNEQFF,TGCGCCAGCAGCTGGGAAACTAGCGGGAGCCTCCGGAATGAGCAGTTCTTC
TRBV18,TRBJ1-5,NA,CASSPPAGGGRKGNQPQHF,TGTGCCAGCTCACCCCCCGCTGGCGGGGGAAGGAAGGGCAATCAGCCCCAGCATTTT
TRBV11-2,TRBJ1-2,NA,CASSTPRGDYGYTF,TGTGCCAGCAGCACTCCCCGGGGGGACTATGGCTACACCTTC
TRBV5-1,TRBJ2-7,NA,CASSLDPGEVNEQYF,TGCGCCAGCAGCTTGGATCCGGGTGAGGTGAACGAGCAGTACTTC
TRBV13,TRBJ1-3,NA,CASSNGGSGNTIYF,TGTGCCAGCAGCAACGGCGGCTCTGGAAACACCATATATTTT
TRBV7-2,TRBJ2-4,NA,CASSKTKGVGNIQYF,TGTGCCAGCAGCAAGACAAAAGGGGTAGGAAACATTCAGTACTTC
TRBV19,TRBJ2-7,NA,CASSVKLGSYEQYF,TGTGCCAGTAGTGTAAAACTGGGGTCCTACGAGCAGTACTTC
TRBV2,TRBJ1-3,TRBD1,CASKAQGASGNTIYF,TGTGCCAGCAAAGCGCAGGGGGCGTCTGGAAACACCATATATTTT
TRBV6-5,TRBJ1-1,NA,CASRWGALNTEAFF,TGTGCCAGTAGATGGGGGGCCTTGAACACTGAAGCTTTCTTT
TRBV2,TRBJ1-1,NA,CASSDPGDDTEAFF,TGTGCCAGCAGCGATCCGGGGGACGACACTGAAGCTTTCTTT
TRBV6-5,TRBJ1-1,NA,CASSIRVHTEAFF,TGTGCCAGCAGTATCAGGGTCCACACTGAAGCTTTCTTT
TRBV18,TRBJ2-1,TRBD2,CASSPPSGMSGNEQFF,TGTGCCAGCTCACCACCTAGCGGGATGTCTGGGAATGAGCAGTTCTTC
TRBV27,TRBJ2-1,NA,CASSWGFGEQFF,TGTGCCAGCAGTTGGGGATTTGGTGAGCAGTTCTTC
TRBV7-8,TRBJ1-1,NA,CASTREDMNTEAFF,TGTGCCAGCACCCGTGAGGATATGAACACTGAAGCTTTCTTT